This T cell receptor (beta chain) was sequenced for a study of T cells after posttransplantation cyclophosphamide. Study results and limitations: Blood and skin or GI T cell repertoires showed limited TRB overlap.

Peripheral blood was collected from the related graft donor on the marrow donation day. V gave up 3 bases and J gave up 9 bases, with 16 bases separating them. This CDR3 contains 15 residues. CDR1 is SGDLS, CDR2 YYNGEE, per germline. The table lists this clone with many counts. What it recognizes is unknown. Sequenced by immunoSEQ multiplex PCR; TCRdb stores in-frame clones only, minus some. The sample yields about 39,000 clones, without any singletons. The V gene is TRBV9, the J gene TRBJ1-6; unclear D gene. Sequencing was carried out using PBMCs. The receptor was isolated from a woman aged 50 to 60 in good health and a related stem cell transplant donor. The CDR3: CASSAHPEESSPLHF. The CDR3 bases are TGTGCCAGCAGCGCACACCCGGAGGAAAGTTCACCCCTCCACTTT.